What follows describes a single T cell receptor beta chain. The DNA ends 3 residues before the CDR3 does, and the rest of the CDR3 is filled in from the germline J gene. Trimming pared 4 bases from V and 4 bases from J, leaving 11 bases between. The V gene's germline CDR1 is LGHDT and CDR2 YNNKEL (reference sequence). CDR3 length: 15 residues. This record comes from a study of T cells in women clearing cervical HPV infection. Here immunoSEQ multiplex PCR was the method, and the copy in TCRdb shows in-frame clones only, minus some. The data show approximately 13,000 clones, and the top ten clones hold around 8%.

The sample consisted of blood buffy coat. The V gene is TRBV3-1 (or the pseudogene TRBV3-2), the J gene TRBJ1-6; possibly TRBD1 for D (6 bases). This receptor was obtained from a woman between 18 and 70 years old with a cervical HPV16 infection that either progressed to CIN3+ or cleared (not recorded which). Partial CDR3 DNA: TGTGCCAGCAGCCCTACCGGACAGTATAATTCACCC. It encodes CASSPTGQYNSP. The whole CDR3 sequence is CASSPTGQYNSPLHF.